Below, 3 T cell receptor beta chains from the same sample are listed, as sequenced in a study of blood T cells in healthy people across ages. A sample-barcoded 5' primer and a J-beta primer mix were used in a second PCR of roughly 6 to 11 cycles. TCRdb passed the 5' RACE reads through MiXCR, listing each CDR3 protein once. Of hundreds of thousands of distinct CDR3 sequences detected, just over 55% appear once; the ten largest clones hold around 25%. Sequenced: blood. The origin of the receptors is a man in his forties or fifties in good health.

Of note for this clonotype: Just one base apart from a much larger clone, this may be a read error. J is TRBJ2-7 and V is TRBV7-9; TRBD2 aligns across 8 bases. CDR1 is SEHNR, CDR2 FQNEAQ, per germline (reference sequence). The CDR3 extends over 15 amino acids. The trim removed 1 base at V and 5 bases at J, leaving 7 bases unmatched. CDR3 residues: CASSLDGTSRNEQYF. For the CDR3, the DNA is TGTGCCAGCAGCTTAGACGGGACTAGTCGTAACGAGCAGTACTTC. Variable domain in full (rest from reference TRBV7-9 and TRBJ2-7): DTGVSQNPRHKITKRGQNVTFRCDPISEHNRLYWYRQTLGQGPEFLTYFQNEAQLEKSRLLSDRFSAERPKGSFSTLEIQRTEQGDSAMYLCASSLDGTSRNEQYFGPGTRLTVT.

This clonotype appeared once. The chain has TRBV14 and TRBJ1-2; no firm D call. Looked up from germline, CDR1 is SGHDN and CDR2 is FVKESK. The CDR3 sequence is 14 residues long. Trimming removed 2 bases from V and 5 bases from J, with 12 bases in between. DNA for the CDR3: TGTGCCAGCAGCCAACAACCCCGGTCGTATGGCTACACCTTC. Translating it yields CASSQQPRSYGYTF. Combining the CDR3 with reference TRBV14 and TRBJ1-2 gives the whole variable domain EAGVTQFPSHSVIEKGQTVTLRCDPISGHDNLYWYRRVMGKEIKFLLHFVKESKQDESGMPNNRFLAERTGGTYSTLKVQPAELEDSGVYFCASSQQPRSYGYTFGSGTRLTVV.

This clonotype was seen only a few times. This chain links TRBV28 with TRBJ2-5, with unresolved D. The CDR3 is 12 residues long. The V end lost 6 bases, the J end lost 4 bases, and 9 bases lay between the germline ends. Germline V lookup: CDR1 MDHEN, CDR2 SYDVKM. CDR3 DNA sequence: TGTGCCAGCAGCTCGGACCGAGAGACCCAGTACTTC. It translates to CASSSDRETQYF.